Listed below are T cell receptor beta chains from one sample, sequenced in a study of blood T cell repertoires in COVID-19. The method was immunoSEQ multiplex PCR; TCRdb's version includes in-frame clones alone and lacks a portion of them. Of almost 70,000 clones in the sample, 65% to 85% were seen once. Sequenced material: peripheral blood. These receptors were obtained from a man aged 55 to 70 with acute or convalescent COVID-19. CDR3s include the opening cysteine and the closing phenylalanine or tryptophan. D genes are given only for firm matches. Clone size appears in some rows only: once, few, many, or a class for an expanded clone.

abundance: .
j_gene: TRBJ2-5
v_gene: TRBV4-1
d_gene: .
CDR3aa: CASSQDRGRGGWETQYF
CDR3nt: TGCGCCAGCAGCCAAGATCGAGGCAGGGGTGGTTGGGAGACCCAGTACTTC

abundance: .
j_gene: TRBJ1-1
v_gene: TRBV5-5
d_gene: TRBD1
CDR3aa: CASSFTGGGLRTEAFF
CDR3nt: TGTGCCAGCAGCTTCACAGGGGGCGGATTGAGAACTGAAGCTTTCTTT

abundance: .
j_gene: TRBJ2-3
v_gene: TRBV11-3
d_gene: .
CDR3aa: CASSVAGKRTDTQYF
CDR3nt: TGTGCCAGCAGCGTTGCCGGGAAACGCACAGATACGCAGTATTTT

abundance: .
j_gene: TRBJ1-6
v_gene: TRBV19
d_gene: .
CDR3aa: CASSIQAVPNSPLHF
CDR3nt: TGTGCCAGTAGTATCCAGGCCGTCCCTAATTCACCCCTCCACTTT

abundance: .
j_gene: TRBJ1-1
v_gene: TRBV7-9
d_gene: TRBD1
CDR3aa: CASSYSPIGGTGEAFF
CDR3nt: TGTGCCAGCAGCTATAGCCCCATAGGGGGCACAGGTGAAGCTTTCTTT

abundance: .
j_gene: TRBJ2-7
v_gene: TRBV7-2
d_gene: TRBD1
CDR3aa: CASSSQTGNEQYF
CDR3nt: TGTGCCAGCAGCTCCCAGACAGGGAACGAGCAGTACTTC

abundance: .
j_gene: TRBJ1-1
v_gene: TRBV3-1/TRBV3-2
d_gene: TRBD1
CDR3aa: CASSQAGGLNTEAFF
CDR3nt: TGTGCCAGCAGCCAGGCAGGGGGCCTGAACACTGAAGCTTTCTTT

abundance: .
j_gene: TRBJ2-2
v_gene: TRBV7-9
d_gene: .
CDR3aa: CASSLSFSITGEELFF
CDR3nt: TGTGCCAGCAGCTTAAGTTTTTCCATTACCGGGGAGGAGCTGTTTTTT

abundance: .
j_gene: TRBJ1-5
v_gene: TRBV18
d_gene: .
CDR3aa: CASSLSTPTGSNQPQHF
CDR3nt: TGTGCCAGCTCACTATCGACCCCTACAGGTAGCAATCAGCCCCAGCATTTT

abundance: .
j_gene: TRBJ1-2
v_gene: TRBV7-3
d_gene: TRBD1
CDR3aa: CASSFNSQGHGYTF
CDR3nt: TGTGCCAGCAGCTTCAACTCACAGGGGCATGGCTACACCTTC

abundance: .
j_gene: TRBJ2-1
v_gene: TRBV9
d_gene: .
CDR3aa: CASSLGLSSYNEQFF
CDR3nt: TGTGCCAGCAGTCTGGGACTCAGCTCCTACAATGAGCAGTTCTTC

abundance: .
j_gene: TRBJ2-3
v_gene: TRBV14
d_gene: .
CDR3aa: CASSTSGLTDTQYF
CDR3nt: TGTGCCAGCAGCACCAGCGGTCTCACAGATACGCAGTATTTT

abundance: .
j_gene: TRBJ1-1
v_gene: TRBV7-2
d_gene: .
CDR3aa: CASSPPGGRTEAFF
CDR3nt: TGTGCCAGCAGCCCCCCAGGCGGGAGAACTGAAGCTTTCTTT

abundance: once
j_gene: TRBJ2-7
v_gene: TRBV15
d_gene: .
CDR3aa: CATGEVYEQYF
CDR3nt: TGTGCCACCGGGGAGGTTTACGAGCAGTACTTC

abundance: .
j_gene: TRBJ2-1
v_gene: TRBV7-6
d_gene: TRBD2
CDR3aa: CASSFIGTSGGHGEQFF
CDR3nt: TGTGCCAGCAGCTTCATCGGGACTAGCGGGGGGCATGGTGAGCAGTTCTTC

abundance: .
j_gene: TRBJ2-3
v_gene: TRBV27
d_gene: .
CDR3aa: CASLPVVGYRTDTQYF
CDR3nt: TGTGCCAGCCTACCCGTCGTGGGCTACCGCACAGATACGCAGTATTTT